These T cell receptor beta chains were read from a single sample in a study of CDR3 diversity in severe acne. One entry per CDR3 protein results from TCRdb running MiXCR on the PCR reads. The sample lists fewer than 100,000 distinct CDR3 sequences; under 60% were seen once. The specimen sequenced was blood. The source of these receptors is a male donor in good health, without acne. The CDR3 runs from the conserved cysteine through the conserved F or W. Each record gives: CDR3 DNA, CDR3 protein, clone size, J gene, D gene, V gene. The D gene is left open where the match is weak. Part of the rows lack a size; the others show once, few, many or a class for expanded clones.

CDR3nt: TGTGCCAGTAGTATGGACAGGGGCACTGAAGCTTTCTTT; CDR3aa: CASSMDRGTEAFF; abundance: NA; j_gene: TRBJ1-1; d_gene: TRBD1; v_gene: TRBV19
CDR3nt: TGCAGCGCCGACAGGGACACCTACAATGAGCAGTTCTTC; CDR3aa: CSADRDTYNEQFF; abundance: many; j_gene: TRBJ2-1; d_gene: TRBD1; v_gene: TRBV20-1
CDR3nt: TGTGCCAACAGTGATGGGCCAGGCCGGAGGTCCCAGTACTTC; CDR3aa: CANSDGPGRRSQYF; abundance: NA; j_gene: TRBJ2-5; d_gene: NA; v_gene: TRBV15
CDR3nt: TGCAGTGCTAGGCTTACCGGGACTTCCTCGTACGAGCAGTACTTC; CDR3aa: CSARLTGTSSYEQYF; abundance: NA; j_gene: TRBJ2-7; d_gene: NA; v_gene: TRBV20-1
CDR3nt: TGTGCCACCAGCCTAGCGGGGGGGCGTTGCGAGCAGTACTTC; CDR3aa: CATSLAGGRCEQYF; abundance: NA; j_gene: TRBJ2-7; d_gene: TRBD2; v_gene: TRBV15
CDR3nt: TGTGCCAGCAGCTTAGGAGTACAGGGTACCACAGATACGCAGTATTTT; CDR3aa: CASSLGVQGTTDTQYF; abundance: NA; j_gene: TRBJ2-3; d_gene: NA; v_gene: TRBV7-8
CDR3nt: TGTGCCCGCAGGGCTGGGTATAATTCACCCCTCCACTTT; CDR3aa: CARRAGYNSPLHF; abundance: many; j_gene: TRBJ1-6; d_gene: NA; v_gene: TRBV2
CDR3nt: TGCAGTGCTGGACTAGCGGTCAGCTACGAGCAGTACTTC; CDR3aa: CSAGLAVSYEQYF; abundance: NA; j_gene: TRBJ2-7; d_gene: TRBD2; v_gene: TRBV20-1
CDR3nt: TGTGCCAGCAGCTTGTCCGGTTCGGGGGTCAATCAGCCCCAGCATTTT; CDR3aa: CASSLSGSGVNQPQHF; abundance: once; j_gene: TRBJ1-5; d_gene: NA; v_gene: TRBV5-5
CDR3nt: TGTGCCAGCAGCGGCCTAGGTGGGACTGAAGCTTTCTTT; CDR3aa: CASSGLGGTEAFF; abundance: NA; j_gene: TRBJ1-1; d_gene: NA; v_gene: TRBV7-4
CDR3nt: TGTGCCAGCAGCTTCGCAGGGGACACTGAAGCTTTCTTT; CDR3aa: CASSFAGDTEAFF; abundance: few; j_gene: TRBJ1-1; d_gene: NA; v_gene: TRBV7-3
CDR3nt: TGTGCCAGCCCCAGGTGGGCCAAAAACATTCAGTACTTC; CDR3aa: CASPRWAKNIQYF; abundance: many; j_gene: TRBJ2-4; d_gene: NA; v_gene: TRBV7-9
CDR3nt: TGTGCCAGCGGGGGTCTGTATGTGGCAGCTCACTATGGCTACACCTTC; CDR3aa: CASGGLYVAAHYGYTF; abundance: NA; j_gene: TRBJ1-2; d_gene: NA; v_gene: TRBV7-3
CDR3nt: TGTGCCACCAGCAGAGATAGGACTAGCGGGAGTAATTTGGAGACCCAGTACTTC; CDR3aa: CATSRDRTSGSNLETQYF; abundance: NA; j_gene: TRBJ2-5; d_gene: TRBD2; v_gene: TRBV15
CDR3nt: TGTGCCAGCACCACGGGGGGACCCCCCTCTCCCCAGCATTTT; CDR3aa: CASTTGGPPSPQHF; abundance: many; j_gene: TRBJ1-5; d_gene: NA; v_gene: TRBV7-9
CDR3nt: TGTGCCAGCCAAGGAGCAGGTAGCTCCTACGAGCAGTACTTC; CDR3aa: CASQGAGSSYEQYF; abundance: few; j_gene: TRBJ2-7; d_gene: NA; v_gene: TRBV28
CDR3nt: TGCAGTGCTAGACAAGGTTGGGGACCCTCGGCAGAGACCCAGTACTTC; CDR3aa: CSARQGWGPSAETQYF; abundance: once; j_gene: TRBJ2-5; d_gene: NA; v_gene: TRBV20-1
CDR3nt: TGTGCCAGTAGTAGGGACCCCAGGGTAGGTCAGCCCCAGCATTTT; CDR3aa: CASSRDPRVGQPQHF; abundance: NA; j_gene: TRBJ1-5; d_gene: NA; v_gene: TRBV19
CDR3nt: TGTGCCAGCAGCTTGGAGGGGGACAGGGCGACCTACGAGCAGCACTTC; CDR3aa: CASSLEGDRATYEQHF; abundance: NA; j_gene: TRBJ2-7; d_gene: TRBD1; v_gene: TRBV5-5
CDR3nt: TGTGCCACTAGGAGGGGTTACGAGCAGTACTTC; CDR3aa: CATRRGYEQYF; abundance: medium-sized; j_gene: TRBJ2-7; d_gene: NA; v_gene: TRBV2
CDR3nt: TGTGCCAGCAGCTTAGGGGCCGGACAGGGGGGGCAAGAGACCCAGTACTTC; CDR3aa: CASSLGAGQGGQETQYF; abundance: NA; j_gene: TRBJ2-5; d_gene: TRBD1; v_gene: TRBV11-3
CDR3nt: TGCAGTGCTAGACAACCGGGAGGCACTGAAGCTTTCTTT; CDR3aa: CSARQPGGTEAFF; abundance: NA; j_gene: TRBJ1-1; d_gene: NA; v_gene: TRBV20-1
CDR3nt: TGCAGTGCTAGAGCCGGGAGTAGCAATCAGCCCCAGCATTTT; CDR3aa: CSARAGSSNQPQHF; abundance: NA; j_gene: TRBJ1-5; d_gene: NA; v_gene: TRBV20-1
CDR3nt: TGTGCCAGCAGCCAAGATCTTCTAGCGGGAGTGGAGACCCAGTACTTC; CDR3aa: CASSQDLLAGVETQYF; abundance: once; j_gene: TRBJ2-5; d_gene: TRBD2; v_gene: TRBV7-9
CDR3nt: TGTGCCAGCAGTTTACCCCCCTCCATGCCAGTGGAGGATACGCAGTATTTT; CDR3aa: CASSLPPSMPVEDTQYF; abundance: few; j_gene: TRBJ2-3; d_gene: NA; v_gene: TRBV28
CDR3nt: TGTGCCAGCAGTTCCCGGACAGGGGCGACAGATACGCAGTATTTT; CDR3aa: CASSSRTGATDTQYF; abundance: many; j_gene: TRBJ2-3; d_gene: TRBD1; v_gene: TRBV9
CDR3nt: TGTGCCAGCTCACCCGGTAGCGGGACCTACGAGCAGTACTTC; CDR3aa: CASSPGSGTYEQYF; abundance: many; j_gene: TRBJ2-7; d_gene: TRBD2; v_gene: TRBV18
CDR3nt: TGCGCCAGCAGTAGCGAGCACAACGGAGAAAGCTCCTACGAGCAGTACTTC; CDR3aa: CASSSEHNGESSYEQYF; abundance: medium-sized; j_gene: TRBJ2-7; d_gene: NA; v_gene: TRBV10-2
CDR3nt: TGTGCCAGCAGCGTAGTTCCCCGGGGAGGGATGAACACTGAAGCTTTCTTT; CDR3aa: CASSVVPRGGMNTEAFF; abundance: NA; j_gene: TRBJ1-1; d_gene: NA; v_gene: TRBV9
CDR3nt: TGTGCCATCAGTACTTCGAGGGGCGGTATCGATGAGCAGTTCTTC; CDR3aa: CAISTSRGGIDEQFF; abundance: medium-sized; j_gene: TRBJ2-1; d_gene: NA; v_gene: TRBV10-3
CDR3nt: TGTGCCAGCAGTCGGGACGGTGGTGAGCAGTTCTTC; CDR3aa: CASSRDGGEQFF; abundance: NA; j_gene: TRBJ2-1; d_gene: NA; v_gene: TRBV12-3/TRBV12-4
CDR3nt: TGTGCCAGCAGCTCCGCTGAGGGAATGAGTTTT; CDR3aa: CASSSAEGMSF; abundance: many; j_gene: TRBJ1-1; d_gene: NA; v_gene: TRBV6-5
CDR3nt: TGTGCCATCAGTGAGTCGACAGGGGCAGAAGCTTTCTTT; CDR3aa: CAISESTGAEAFF; abundance: NA; j_gene: TRBJ1-1; d_gene: TRBD1; v_gene: TRBV10-3
CDR3nt: TGTGCCAGCAGTGATCCCCCGGGCCCCCGTGGGGAGACCCAGTACTTC; CDR3aa: CASSDPPGPRGETQYF; abundance: many; j_gene: TRBJ2-5; d_gene: NA; v_gene: TRBV25-1
CDR3nt: TGTGCCAGCAGCTTAGAAAGAGGTAATGAGCAGTTCTTC; CDR3aa: CASSLERGNEQFF; abundance: medium-sized; j_gene: TRBJ2-1; d_gene: NA; v_gene: TRBV7-6
CDR3nt: TGTGCCAGCAGCCAACAGGGGGGATGGGAAAAACTGTTTTTT; CDR3aa: CASSQQGGWEKLFF; abundance: NA; j_gene: TRBJ1-4; d_gene: TRBD1; v_gene: TRBV7-6
CDR3nt: TGCAGTGCTCCAGACAGCGCTGGTAATAATTCACCCCTCCACTTT; CDR3aa: CSAPDSAGNNSPLHF; abundance: medium-sized; j_gene: TRBJ1-6; d_gene: NA; v_gene: TRBV20-1
CDR3nt: TGTGCCAGCAGTCCTCAGGGGGCCACTGAAGCTTTCTTT; CDR3aa: CASSPQGATEAFF; abundance: NA; j_gene: TRBJ1-1; d_gene: TRBD1; v_gene: TRBV6-6
CDR3nt: TGTGCCATCAGTGGGGGACGGACCGAGCAGTACTTC; CDR3aa: CAISGGRTEQYF; abundance: NA; j_gene: TRBJ2-7; d_gene: NA; v_gene: TRBV10-3
CDR3nt: TGTGCCATCAGTGAAGCGGGGATCTATAATTCACCCCTCCACTTT; CDR3aa: CAISEAGIYNSPLHF; abundance: NA; j_gene: TRBJ1-6; d_gene: NA; v_gene: TRBV10-3
CDR3nt: TGTGCCAGCAACCCCCCAGCGAAGTTGCATGGCTACACCTTC; CDR3aa: CASNPPAKLHGYTF; abundance: once; j_gene: TRBJ1-2; d_gene: NA; v_gene: TRBV28
CDR3nt: TGTGCCAGCAGCGTAGGGACAGAGTATGGCTACACCTTC; CDR3aa: CASSVGTEYGYTF; abundance: NA; j_gene: TRBJ1-2; d_gene: NA; v_gene: TRBV9
CDR3nt: TGCGCCAGCAGCCAAGATCCCCCACGTACTGGAAACACCATATATTTT; CDR3aa: CASSQDPPRTGNTIYF; abundance: many; j_gene: TRBJ1-3; d_gene: NA; v_gene: TRBV4-1
CDR3nt: TGTGCTTGGGGGGACACAGATACGCAGTATTTT; CDR3aa: CAWGDTDTQYF; abundance: NA; j_gene: TRBJ2-3; d_gene: NA; v_gene: TRBV7-9
CDR3nt: TGTGCCAGCAGCGCGAGCCGGGACAGCCTAAATTACAATGAGCAGTTCTTC; CDR3aa: CASSASRDSLNYNEQFF; abundance: NA; j_gene: TRBJ2-1; d_gene: TRBD1; v_gene: TRBV7-9
CDR3nt: TGTGCCATCAGTGGTAACGGACAGTTCTACGAGCAGTACTTC; CDR3aa: CAISGNGQFYEQYF; abundance: once; j_gene: TRBJ2-7; d_gene: NA; v_gene: TRBV10-3
CDR3nt: TGTGCCACCAAAGCGAGGGACCAGCCCCAGCATTTT; CDR3aa: CATKARDQPQHF; abundance: NA; j_gene: TRBJ1-5; d_gene: NA; v_gene: TRBV12-3/TRBV12-4
CDR3nt: TGCGTCAGCAGCCCCCGAGCGGGGGGAATTGAATCAGAGACCCAGTACTTC; CDR3aa: CVSSPRAGGIESETQYF; abundance: NA; j_gene: TRBJ2-5; d_gene: TRBD2; v_gene: TRBV14
CDR3nt: TGCAGTACTAACCGCCCAACTAATGAAAAACTGTTTTTT; CDR3aa: CSTNRPTNEKLFF; abundance: NA; j_gene: TRBJ1-4; d_gene: NA; v_gene: TRBV20-1
CDR3nt: TGCGCCAGCAGCTTGGTTCGACAGGGAGGCGGGGAGCTGTTTTTT; CDR3aa: CASSLVRQGGGELFF; abundance: NA; j_gene: TRBJ2-2; d_gene: NA; v_gene: TRBV5-1
CDR3nt: TGCAGTGCTAGCTACAGGGGGAACACTGAAGCTTTCTTT; CDR3aa: CSASYRGNTEAFF; abundance: NA; j_gene: TRBJ1-1; d_gene: TRBD1; v_gene: TRBV20-1